A single TCR beta chain is shown here with its context. Its antigen remains unidentified. No qualities accompany the bases; no much larger clone lies one base away. The junction shows trimming of 5 bases on V and 1 base on J, plus 14 bases between the germline ends. CDR1 and CDR2 are read off the germline V gene as MDHEN and SYDVKM. The CDR3 has 15 amino acids, counting the end cysteine and phenylalanine. The sequence is cut down to CDR3 DNA, 45 bases in frame from base 1. The cohort was made up of hundreds of healthy bone marrow donors. At the time of sampling, all cohort members were nominally healthy, though unrecorded immune exposures were likely present. The donor tested CMV seronegative and was one of the 352 seronegative cohort members. Each donor provided a peripheral blood sample, and peripheral blood mononuclear cells were used for TCR beta sequencing. Genomic DNA extraction from the blood cell samples was performed with the Qiagen DNeasy Blood Extraction Kit.

This record belongs to a study of cytomegalovirus exposure and HLA in healthy donors (TCRdb year 2017). Regarding the study in general: An earlier analysis of approximately 640 of the donors reported approximately 290 Gb of sequence data and roughly 100 million unique TCR beta sequences from 150 million to 200 million T cells. Roughly 300 gigabases of sequencing data and around 85 million unique TCR sequences made up an early release that covered 500 to 650 HLA-typed donors. The genetic ancestry cluster associated with self-reported Caucasian donors included 81% of the roughly 390 genotyped donors. The study was designed to test whether signatures of past pathogen exposure could be identified by cataloging public T cell receptors. The study used immunosequencing to profile the T cell repertoires of hundreds of subjects and linked those repertoires to cytomegalovirus serostatus. Besides the first cohort of under 700 subjects, a separate validation cohort made up of 120 different subjects was used. To predict cytomegalovirus infection status, the study combined high-throughput TCR immunosequencing, statistical association of individual TCRs with disease status, and machine learning. In a later analysis, previously published TCR beta repertoires from several hundred donors were re-analyzed and high-resolution HLA genotyping was added so that TCR occurrence patterns could be studied. Rather than using new phenotypic data, the later analysis identified candidate immune exposures from TCR beta sequences and from how often those sequences occurred across donors. To decide whether each TCR beta V gene segment behaved as functional or pseudogenic, an earlier analysis of some 570 of the donors relied on high-throughput TCR beta sequencing. Alongside the repertoire data, information on donor age, sex, ethnicity and CMV serostatus was compiled. A later genetic analysis used genome-wide SNP genotypes for about three fifths of the 666 donors, treating that subset as a discovery cohort. Every repertoire in the discovery cohort had been generated on one and the same sequencing platform. HLA typing covered class I and class II loci at four-digit resolution. Typing coverage varied by locus: 629-630 donors for A, B, C, DRB1 and DQB1; 522 for DQA1; over 600 for DPA1; some 470 for DPB1. Several DR-DQ haplotypes were treated as single units for association and clustering because of strong linkage in the cohort. Among 398 genotyped donors of the cohort, an average of approximately 250,000 unique TCR beta nucleotide sequences were sequenced per donor, 15% to 20% of them non-productive. Study-wide findings and limitations: At a false discovery rate of 0.05, a later analysis linked 15,000 to 20,000 TCR beta sequences to specific HLA alleles. According to a later analysis, most CMV-associated TCR beta chains appeared to be HLA-restricted, and the HLA associations seemed to be driven largely by CMV exposure. Compared with equally common non-associated chains, HLA-associated TCR beta chains in a later analysis were more clonally expanded and had lower generation probabilities. The only immune exposure information available for the cohort was CMV serostatus. Correlated functional status among segregating V segments might be attributable to linkage disequilibrium, but an unknown experimental factor could not be ruled out. Some IMGT-functional V segments, including TRBV6-2 and TRBV6-3, could not be told apart with the 87-base-pair reads, so those segments were excluded. According to a later analysis, TCR association rates differed among HLA loci, with DRB1 alleles showing the most associated TCRs and HLA-C alleles showing the fewest. A later genetic analysis associated a missense DCLRE1C variant with V-gene and J-gene trimming of TCR beta chains, and an independent cohort replicated the association. The study listed 150 to 200 TCR beta chains as associated with cytomegalovirus. Broadly in line with IMGT annotations, most TCR beta V segments showed up in productive rearrangements about 90% or about 30% of the time in an earlier analysis of some 590 of the donors. Cytomegalovirus status was reported to be diagnosed by the classifier with high specificity and sensitivity in both the original and validation cohorts. A later analysis reported that several top co-occurrence clusters appeared linked to parvovirus B19, influenza, CMV and Epstein-Barr virus. A cluster of highly shared sequence variants was judged likely to be a technical artifact of the sequencing pipeline. Most TCR sequences were seen in very few donors, while some public TCRs were found in many individuals. A few of the identified cytomegalovirus-associated TCR beta chains were confirmed in vitro to be specific for cytomegalovirus antigens. Because counts were too low, approximately 15 rarely observed V segments, including chromosome 9 orphons, were excluded from the earlier analysis of 587 of the donors. According to a later genetic analysis, donors in an Asian-associated ancestry cluster had fewer N-insertions in productive TCRs than the approximately 700-donor mean. This cohort had only TCR beta chains sequenced, and the lack of alpha or paired-chain data limited which features could be detected. A further reported finding was that TCR beta sequences accurately predicted the HLA-A and HLA-B alleles for most subjects in the first cohort. HLA typing was unavailable for some donors at each locus, so association tests used only the typed subset. Assigning TCR associations to individual alleles was difficult when HLA alleles, especially DR and DQ, strongly co-occurred. According to the authors, the approach could potentially be generalized to other disease states and immunological phenotypes. The presence/absence analyses assumed that sequencing depth was roughly uniform across donors, and that assumption may not be true.

Library preparation employed the immunoSEQ multiplex PCR assay. For the multiplex PCR, a mixture combining 60 forward primers for TCR Vbeta segments and 13 reverse primers for TCR Jbeta segments was used. Amplification of the CDR3 region of rearranged TCR beta genes was performed with a multiplex PCR assay on genomic DNA. The amplified TCR beta libraries were sequenced on the Illumina HiSeq System as 87-base-pair reads. Under the source paper's analysis protocol: Across the 640 or so repertoires, a later analysis counted approximately 75 million unique TCR beta chains, 9.5 million to 12 million of which were shared by at least two donors. Raw reads were error-corrected and collapsed into unique sequences with a nearest-neighbor algorithm that merged closely related sequences to remove PCR and sequencing errors. To assign V, D and J gene segments, CDR3 sequences were aligned to IMGT reference sequences. For a sequence to be retained, at least a six-nucleotide match to both a V gene segment and a J gene segment was required. A rearrangement counted as productive if the CDR3 had no stop codons and remained in frame with V and J, and every other rearrangement counted as non-productive. CDR3 was defined according to IMGT convention as the region running from the second conserved V-encoded cysteine to the conserved J-encoded phenylalanine. The earlier analysis of roughly 590 of the donors excluded sequences that lacked an unambiguous match to a single V gene segment. An earlier analysis of 450 to 650 of the donors called V segments functional above 56.7% productive rearrangements and segregating when the between-donor standard deviation exceeded 5%. A statistical classification framework was built for diagnosing cytomegalovirus status from the catalog of TCR beta chain sequences. V and J gene assignment, in a later analysis, came from comparing TCR nucleotide sequences with IMGT/GENE-DB human TR gene sequences. The TCRdist pipeline was used in a later analysis to assign CDR3 sequences and most-parsimonious VDJ recombination scenarios. In a later analysis, each TCR beta chain was defined by its CDR3 amino acid sequence together with its V-gene family, and reads without a unique V-gene family were excluded. To address suspected cross-contamination and a sequencing artifact, a later analysis removed around 600 highly shared, low-generation-probability nucleotide sequences. For each public chain, a later analysis derived a clonal expansion index from normalized ranks of inferred template counts within each repertoire. In a later analysis, generation probabilities were computed using a VDJ recombination model fitted to out-of-frame rearrangements, and the results were checked against IGoR. Hypergeometric tests were used in a later analysis to score TCR-TCR, TCR-HLA and TCR-CMV co-occurrence, with a repertoire-size bias correction applied to the TCR pairs. In a later analysis, false discovery rates were estimated by permuting HLA or CMV assignments 20 times. In a later analysis, co-occurring TCRs were grouped using DBSCAN, with TCRdist sequence similarity added in when clustering inside HLA-allele-positive subsets. Co-occurrence clustering excluded repertoires with fewer than 30,000 or more than 120,000 public chains, plus five with anomalous nucleotide sharing. TCRdb's version of the immuneACCESS table is confined to in-frame rearrangements and falls short of the full clone set. An unresolved V gene accounts for under half of the shortfall where checked; the remainder is of unknown origin. V and J calls and clone size are copied from that table; D and trimming were computed from the DNA. For this sample the table gives 120,000 to 150,000 clones, of which around 65% were detected only once. The ten largest clones represent over 1.5% of the sample.

What was sequenced was PBMCs. The rearranged chain carries TRBV28 and TRBJ1-1; the D gene assignment is ambiguous. The clonotype originates from a male donor in good health and CMV-seronegative. The CDR3 corresponds to CASSLRGHSNTEAFF. The bases are TGTGCCAGCAGTCTCCGAGGCCACTCGAACACTGAAGCTTTCTTT.